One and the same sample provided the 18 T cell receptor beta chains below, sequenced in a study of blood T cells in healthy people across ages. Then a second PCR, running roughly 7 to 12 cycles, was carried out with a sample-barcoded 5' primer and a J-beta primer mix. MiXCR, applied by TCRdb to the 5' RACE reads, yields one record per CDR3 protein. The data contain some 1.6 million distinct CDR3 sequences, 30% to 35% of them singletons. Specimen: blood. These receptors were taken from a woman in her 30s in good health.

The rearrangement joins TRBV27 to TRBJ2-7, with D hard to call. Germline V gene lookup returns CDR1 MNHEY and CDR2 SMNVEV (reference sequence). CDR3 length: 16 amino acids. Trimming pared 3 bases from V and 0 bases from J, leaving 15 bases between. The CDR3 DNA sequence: TGTGCCAGCAGTTTCGAAGGCCCTTTGCACTCCTACGAGCAGTACTTC. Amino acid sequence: CASSFEGPLHSYEQYF.

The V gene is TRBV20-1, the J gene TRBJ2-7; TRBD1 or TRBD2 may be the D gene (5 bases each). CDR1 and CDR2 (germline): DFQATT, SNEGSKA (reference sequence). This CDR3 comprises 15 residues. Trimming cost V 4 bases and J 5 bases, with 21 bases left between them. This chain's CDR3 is CSAKLPGPRTHEQYF. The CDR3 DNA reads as TGCAGTGCTAAGTTGCCGGGACCGCGTACCCACGAGCAGTACTTC.

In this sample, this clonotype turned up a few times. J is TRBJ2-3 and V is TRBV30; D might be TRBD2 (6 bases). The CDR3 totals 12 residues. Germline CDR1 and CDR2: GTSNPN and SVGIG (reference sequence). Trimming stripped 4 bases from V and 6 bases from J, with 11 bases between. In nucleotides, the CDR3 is TGTGCCTGGACATCCCTAGCGGATACGCAGTATTTT. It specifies CAWTSLADTQYF.

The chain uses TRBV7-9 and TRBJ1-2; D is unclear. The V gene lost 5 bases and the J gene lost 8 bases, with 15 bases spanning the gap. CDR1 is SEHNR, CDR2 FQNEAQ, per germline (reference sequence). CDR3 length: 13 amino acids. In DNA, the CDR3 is TGTGCCAGCAGCCAAGGCGAACTATGGGGCTACACCTTC. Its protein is CASSQGELWGYTF.

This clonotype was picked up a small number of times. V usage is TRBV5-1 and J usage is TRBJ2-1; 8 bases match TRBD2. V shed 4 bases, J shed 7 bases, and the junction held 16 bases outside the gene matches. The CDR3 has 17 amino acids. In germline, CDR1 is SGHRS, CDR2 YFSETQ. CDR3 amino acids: CASSQVHRGGLGNEQFF. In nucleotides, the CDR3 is TGCGCCAGCAGCCAAGTTCACCGGGGGGGCTTAGGTAATGAGCAGTTCTTC.

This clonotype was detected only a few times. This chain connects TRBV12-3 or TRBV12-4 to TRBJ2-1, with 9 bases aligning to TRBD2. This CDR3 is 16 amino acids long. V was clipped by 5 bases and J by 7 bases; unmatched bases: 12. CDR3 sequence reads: CASSPGTRTSANEQFF. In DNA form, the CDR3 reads TGTGCCAGCAGTCCAGGAACCAGGACTAGCGCGAATGAGCAGTTCTTC.

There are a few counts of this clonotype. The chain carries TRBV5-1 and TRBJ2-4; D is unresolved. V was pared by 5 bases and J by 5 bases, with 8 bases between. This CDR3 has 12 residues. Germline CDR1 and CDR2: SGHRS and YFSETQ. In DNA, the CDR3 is TGCGCCAGCAGAAGTACGGAAAACATTCAGTACTTC. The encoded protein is CASRSTENIQYF.

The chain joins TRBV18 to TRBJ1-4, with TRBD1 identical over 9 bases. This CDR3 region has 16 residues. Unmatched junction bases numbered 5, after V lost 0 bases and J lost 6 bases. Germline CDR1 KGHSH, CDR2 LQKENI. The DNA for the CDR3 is TGTGCCAGCTCACCACCGAAGGGACAGGGACATGAAAAACTGTTTTTT. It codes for CASSPPKGQGHEKLFF.

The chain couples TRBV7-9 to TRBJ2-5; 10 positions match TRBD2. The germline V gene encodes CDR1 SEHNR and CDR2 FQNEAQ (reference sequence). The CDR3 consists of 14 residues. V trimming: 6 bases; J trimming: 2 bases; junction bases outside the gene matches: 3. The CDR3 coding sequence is TGTGCCAGCAGTATACTAGCGGGGCAAGAGACCCAGTACTTC. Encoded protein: CASSILAGQETQYF.

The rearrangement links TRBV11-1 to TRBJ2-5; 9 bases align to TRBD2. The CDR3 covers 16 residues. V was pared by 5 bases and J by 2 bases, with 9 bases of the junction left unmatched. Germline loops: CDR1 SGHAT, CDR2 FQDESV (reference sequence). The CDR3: CASSPRLAGKQETQYF. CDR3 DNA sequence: TGTGCCAGCAGCCCTAGGCTAGCGGGGAAGCAAGAGACCCAGTACTTC.

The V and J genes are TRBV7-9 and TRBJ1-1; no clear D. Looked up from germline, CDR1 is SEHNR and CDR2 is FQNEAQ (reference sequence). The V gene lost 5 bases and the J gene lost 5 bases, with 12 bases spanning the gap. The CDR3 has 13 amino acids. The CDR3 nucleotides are TGTGCCAGCAGCCGCCCACCTTTAACTGAAGCTTTCTTT. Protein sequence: CASSRPPLTEAFF.

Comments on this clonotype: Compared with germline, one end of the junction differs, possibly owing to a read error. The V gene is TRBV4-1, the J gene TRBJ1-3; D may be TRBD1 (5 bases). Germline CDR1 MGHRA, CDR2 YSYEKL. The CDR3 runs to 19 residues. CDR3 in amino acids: CASSQDRWGYRTYGNTIYF. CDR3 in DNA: TGCGCCAGTAGCCAAGATCGGTGGGGGTATCGAACTTATGGAAACACCATATATTTT.

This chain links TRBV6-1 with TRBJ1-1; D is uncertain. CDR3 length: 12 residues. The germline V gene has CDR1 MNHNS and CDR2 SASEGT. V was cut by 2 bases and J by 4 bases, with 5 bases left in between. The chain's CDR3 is CASSEWATEAFF. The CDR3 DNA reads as TGTGCCAGCAGTGAATGGGCCACTGAAGCTTTCTTT.

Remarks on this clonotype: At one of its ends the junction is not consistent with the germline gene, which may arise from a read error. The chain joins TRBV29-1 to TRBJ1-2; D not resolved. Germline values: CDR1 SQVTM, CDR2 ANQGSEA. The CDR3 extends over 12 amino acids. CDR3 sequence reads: CSVEPGNYDYTF. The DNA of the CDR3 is TGCAGCGTTGAACCCGGGAACTATGACTACACCTTC. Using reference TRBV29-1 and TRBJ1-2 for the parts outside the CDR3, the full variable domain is SAVISQKPSRDICQRGTSLTIQCQVDSQVTMMFWYRQQPGQSLTLIATANQGSEATYESGFVIDKFPISRPNLTFSTLTVSNMSPEDSSIYLCSVEPGNYDYTFGSGTRLTVV.

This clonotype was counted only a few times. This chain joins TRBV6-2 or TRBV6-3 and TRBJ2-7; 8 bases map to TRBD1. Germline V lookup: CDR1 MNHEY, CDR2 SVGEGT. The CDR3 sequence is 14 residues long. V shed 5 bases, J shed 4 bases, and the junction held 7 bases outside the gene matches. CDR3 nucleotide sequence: TGTGCCAGCAGTAGAGGTGGACAGGGATACGAGCAGTACTTC. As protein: CASSRGGQGYEQYF.

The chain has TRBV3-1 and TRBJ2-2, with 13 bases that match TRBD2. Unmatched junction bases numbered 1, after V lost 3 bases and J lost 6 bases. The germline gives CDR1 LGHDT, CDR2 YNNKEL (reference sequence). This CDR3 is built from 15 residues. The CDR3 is CASSQGLAGPGELFF. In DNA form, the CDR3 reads TGTGCCAGCAGCCAGGGACTAGCGGGACCCGGGGAGCTGTTTTTT.

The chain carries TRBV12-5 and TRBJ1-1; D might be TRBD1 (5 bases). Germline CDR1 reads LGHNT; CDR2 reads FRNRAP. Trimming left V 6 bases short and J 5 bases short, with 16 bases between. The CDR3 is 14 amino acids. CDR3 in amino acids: CASGRETDSTEAFF. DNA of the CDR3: TGTGCTAGTGGCAGAGAGACAGACTCGACTGAAGCTTTCTTT.

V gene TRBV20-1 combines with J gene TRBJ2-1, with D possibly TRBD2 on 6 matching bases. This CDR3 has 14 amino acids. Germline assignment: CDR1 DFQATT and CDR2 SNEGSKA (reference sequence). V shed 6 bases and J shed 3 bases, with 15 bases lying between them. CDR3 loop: CSAQGLSNYNEQFF. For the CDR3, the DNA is TGCAGTGCCCAGGGACTTAGTAACTACAATGAGCAGTTCTTC.